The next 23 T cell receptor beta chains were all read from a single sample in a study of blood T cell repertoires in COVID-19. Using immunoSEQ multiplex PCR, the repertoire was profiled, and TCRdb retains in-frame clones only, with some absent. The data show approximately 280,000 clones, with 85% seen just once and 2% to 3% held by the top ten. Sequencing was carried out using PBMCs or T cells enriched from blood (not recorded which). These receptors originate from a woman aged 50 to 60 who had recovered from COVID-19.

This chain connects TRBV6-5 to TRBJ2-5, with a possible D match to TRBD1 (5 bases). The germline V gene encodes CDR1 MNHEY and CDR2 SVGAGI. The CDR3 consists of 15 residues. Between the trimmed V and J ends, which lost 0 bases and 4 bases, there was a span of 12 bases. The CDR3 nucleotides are TGTGCCAGCAGTTACTCGGAAGGGGTGGGAGAGACCCAGTACTTC. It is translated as CASSYSEGVGETQYF.

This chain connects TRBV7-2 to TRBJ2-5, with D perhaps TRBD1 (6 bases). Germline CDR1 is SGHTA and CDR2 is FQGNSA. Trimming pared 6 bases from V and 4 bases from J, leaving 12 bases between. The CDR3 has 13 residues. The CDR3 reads CASSVAGAETQYF. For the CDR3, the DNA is TGTGCCAGCAGTGTAGCAGGGGCAGAGACCCAGTACTTC.

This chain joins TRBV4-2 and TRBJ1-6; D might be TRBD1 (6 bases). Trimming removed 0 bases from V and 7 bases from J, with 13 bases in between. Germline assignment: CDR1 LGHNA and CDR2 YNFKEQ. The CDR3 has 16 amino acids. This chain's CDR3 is CASSQDPAGTNSPLHF. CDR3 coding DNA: TGTGCCAGCAGCCAAGACCCAGCAGGGACAAATTCACCCCTCCACTTT.

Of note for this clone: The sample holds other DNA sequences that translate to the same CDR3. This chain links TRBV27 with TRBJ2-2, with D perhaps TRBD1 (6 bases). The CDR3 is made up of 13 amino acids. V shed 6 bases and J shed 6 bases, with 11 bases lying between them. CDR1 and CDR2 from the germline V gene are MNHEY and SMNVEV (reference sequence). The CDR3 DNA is TGTGCCAGCAGACAGGGTAGGGCCGGGGAGCTGTTTTTT. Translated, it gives CASRQGRAGELFF.

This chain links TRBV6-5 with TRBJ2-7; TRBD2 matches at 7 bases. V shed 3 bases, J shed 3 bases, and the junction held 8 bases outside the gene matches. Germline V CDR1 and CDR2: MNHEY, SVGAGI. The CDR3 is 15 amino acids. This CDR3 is CASSYKAGEIYEQYF. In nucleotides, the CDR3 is TGTGCCAGCAGTTATAAGGCGGGGGAGATCTACGAGCAGTACTTC.

The CDR3 loop reads CASSSRVENTEAFF. Written as DNA, the CDR3 is TGTGCCAGCAGCTCCAGGGTGGAGAACACTGAAGCTTTCTTT. The rearrangement joins TRBV5-6 to TRBJ1-1; D possibly corresponds to TRBD1 (5 bases). The CDR3 loop spans 14 amino acids. Trimming took 3 bases from V and 1 from J, leaving 10 bases between them. Germline assignment: CDR1 SGHDT and CDR2 YYEEEE. The entire variable domain, with the rest obtained from reference TRBV5-6 and TRBJ1-1, is as follows: DAGVTQSPTHLIKTRGQQVTLRCSPKSGHDTVSWYQQALGQGPQFIFQYYEEEERQRGNFPDRFSGHQFPNYSSELNVNALLLGDSALYLCASSSRVENTEAFFGQGTRLTVV.

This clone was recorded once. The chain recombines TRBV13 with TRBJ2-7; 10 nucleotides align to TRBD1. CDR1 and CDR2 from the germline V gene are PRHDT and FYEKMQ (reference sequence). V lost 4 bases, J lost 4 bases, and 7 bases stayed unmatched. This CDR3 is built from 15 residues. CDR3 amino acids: CASSYTGTGVYEQYF. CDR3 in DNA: TGTGCCAGCAGCTATACCGGGACAGGGGTATACGAGCAGTACTTC.

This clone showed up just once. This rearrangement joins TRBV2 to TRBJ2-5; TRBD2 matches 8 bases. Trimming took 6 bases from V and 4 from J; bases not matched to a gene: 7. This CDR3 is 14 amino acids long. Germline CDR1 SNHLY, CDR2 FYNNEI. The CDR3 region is CASRPGLVVETQYF. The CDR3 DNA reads TGTGCCAGCAGACCGGGACTAGTGGTAGAGACCCAGTACTTC.

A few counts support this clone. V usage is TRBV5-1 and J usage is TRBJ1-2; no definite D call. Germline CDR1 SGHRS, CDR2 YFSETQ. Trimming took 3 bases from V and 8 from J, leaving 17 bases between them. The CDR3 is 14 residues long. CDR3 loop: CASSSGEVVRGYTF. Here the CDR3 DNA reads TGCGCCAGCAGCTCCGGGGAGGTGGTAAGAGGCTACACCTTC.

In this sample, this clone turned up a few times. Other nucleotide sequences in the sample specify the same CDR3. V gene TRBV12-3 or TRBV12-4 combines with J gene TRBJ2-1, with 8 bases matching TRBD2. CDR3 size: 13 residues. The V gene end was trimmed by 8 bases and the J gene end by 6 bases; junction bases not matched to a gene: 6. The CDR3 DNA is TGTGCCAGCTCTGGGGCGGGGGGCAATGAGCAGTTCTTC. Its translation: CASSGAGGNEQFF.

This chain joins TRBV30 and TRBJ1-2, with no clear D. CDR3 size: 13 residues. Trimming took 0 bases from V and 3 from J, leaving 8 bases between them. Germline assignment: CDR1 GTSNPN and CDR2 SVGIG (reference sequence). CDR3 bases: TGTGCCTGGAGTGTAGCCCACCACTATGGCTACACCTTC. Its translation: CAWSVAHHYGYTF.

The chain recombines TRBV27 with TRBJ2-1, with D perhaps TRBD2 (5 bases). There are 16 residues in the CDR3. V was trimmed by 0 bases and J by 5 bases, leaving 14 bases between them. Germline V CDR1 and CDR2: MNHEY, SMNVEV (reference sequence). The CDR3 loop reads CASSLSSRTVDNEQFF. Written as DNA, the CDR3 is TGTGCCAGCAGTTTATCGTCGCGGACTGTCGACAATGAGCAGTTCTTC.

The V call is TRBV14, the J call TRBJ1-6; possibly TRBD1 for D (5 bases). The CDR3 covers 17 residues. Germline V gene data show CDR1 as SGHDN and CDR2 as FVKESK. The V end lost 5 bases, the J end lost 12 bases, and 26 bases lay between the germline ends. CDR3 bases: TGTGCCAGCAGCACGGGGGGAGGAGGGCGCCGTGGAGTACCCCTCCACTTT. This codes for CASSTGGGGRRGVPLHF.

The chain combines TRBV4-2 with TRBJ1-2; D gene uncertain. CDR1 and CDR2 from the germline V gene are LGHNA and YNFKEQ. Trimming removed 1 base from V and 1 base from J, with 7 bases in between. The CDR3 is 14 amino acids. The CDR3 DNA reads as TGTGCCAGCAGCCAAGTTAACAGTAACTATGGCTACACCTTC. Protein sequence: CASSQVNSNYGYTF.

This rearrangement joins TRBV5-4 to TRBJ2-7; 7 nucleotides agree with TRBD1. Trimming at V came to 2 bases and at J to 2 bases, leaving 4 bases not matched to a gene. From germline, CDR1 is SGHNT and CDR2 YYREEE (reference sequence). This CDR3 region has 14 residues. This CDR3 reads CASSLFGTAYEQYF. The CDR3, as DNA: TGTGCCAGCAGCTTATTCGGGACAGCCTACGAGCAGTACTTC.

The chain's CDR3 is CASSPRGLNQPQHF. Here the CDR3 DNA reads TGTGCCAGTAGCCCTAGGGGGCTCAATCAGCCCCAGCATTTT. The chain is built from TRBV19 and TRBJ1-5, with 7 nucleotides matching TRBD1. This CDR3 has 14 amino acids. The junction had 5 bases not matched to a gene; V was cut back by 6 bases and J by 3 bases. Germline CDR1 LNHDA, CDR2 SQIVND (reference sequence). Using reference TRBV19 and TRBJ1-5 for the parts outside the CDR3, the full variable domain is DGGITQSPKYLFRKEGQNVTLSCEQNLNHDAMYWYRQDPGQGLRLIYYSQIVNDFQKGDIAEGYSVSREKKESFPLTVTSAQKNPTAFYLCASSPRGLNQPQHFGDGTRLSIL.

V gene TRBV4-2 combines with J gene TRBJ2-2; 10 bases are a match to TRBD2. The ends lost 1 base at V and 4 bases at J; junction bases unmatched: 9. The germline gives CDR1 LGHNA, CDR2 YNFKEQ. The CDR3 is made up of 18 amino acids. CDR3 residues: CASSQGFSGRVGTGELFF. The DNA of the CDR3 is TGTGCCAGCAGCCAAGGGTTCAGCGGGAGGGTAGGCACCGGGGAGCTGTTTTTT.

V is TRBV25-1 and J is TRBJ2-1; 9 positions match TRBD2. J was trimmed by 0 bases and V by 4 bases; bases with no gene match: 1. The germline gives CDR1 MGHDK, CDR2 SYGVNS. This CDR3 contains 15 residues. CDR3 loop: CASSVAGVSYNEQFF. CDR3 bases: TGTGCCAGCAGTGTAGCGGGAGTCTCCTACAATGAGCAGTTCTTC.

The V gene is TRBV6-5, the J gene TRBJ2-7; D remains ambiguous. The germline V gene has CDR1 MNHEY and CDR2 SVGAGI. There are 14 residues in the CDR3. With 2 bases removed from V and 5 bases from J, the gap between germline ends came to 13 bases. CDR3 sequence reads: CASSYTVYDDEQYF. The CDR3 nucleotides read TGTGCCAGCAGTTACACAGTATATGATGACGAGCAGTACTTC.

Here the CDR3 reads CASSEVRTANTEAFF. The DNA of the CDR3 is TGTGCCAGCAGTGAAGTGAGGACAGCAAACACTGAAGCTTTCTTT. J is TRBJ1-1 and V is TRBV2; TRBD1 is a possible D gene (6 bases). V lost 1 base, J lost 2 bases, and 11 bases lay in between. Per the germline V gene, CDR1 is SNHLY and CDR2 is FYNNEI. The CDR3 is 15 residues long. Complete variable domain (other parts from reference TRBV2 and TRBJ1-1): EPEVTQTPSHQVTQMGQEVILRCVPISNHLYFYWYRQILGQKVEFLVSFYNNEISEKSEIFDDQFSVERPDGSNFTLKIRSTKLEDSAMYFCASSEVRTANTEAFFGQGTRLTVV.

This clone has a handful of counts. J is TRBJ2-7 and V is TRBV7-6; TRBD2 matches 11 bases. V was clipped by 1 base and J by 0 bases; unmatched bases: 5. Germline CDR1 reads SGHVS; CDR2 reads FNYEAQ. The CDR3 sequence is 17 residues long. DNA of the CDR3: TGTGCCAGCAGCTTAGAGGTAGCGGGAGGGCTCTCCTACGAGCAGTACTTC. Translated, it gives CASSLEVAGGLSYEQYF. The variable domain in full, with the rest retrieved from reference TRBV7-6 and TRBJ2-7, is GAGVSQSPRYKVTKRGQDVALRCDPISGHVSLYWYRQALGQGPEFLTYFNYEAQQDKSGLPNDRFSAERPEGSISTLTIQRTEQRDSAMYRCASSLEVAGGLSYEQYFGPGTRLTVT.

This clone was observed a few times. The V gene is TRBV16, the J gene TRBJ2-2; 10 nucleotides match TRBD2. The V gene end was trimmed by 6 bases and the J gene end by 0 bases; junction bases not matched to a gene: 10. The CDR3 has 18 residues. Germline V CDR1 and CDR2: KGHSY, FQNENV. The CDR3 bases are TGTGCCAGCAGTCCGCTGCAGGGACTAGCGTCGAACACCGGGGAGCTGTTTTTT. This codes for CASSPLQGLASNTGELFF.

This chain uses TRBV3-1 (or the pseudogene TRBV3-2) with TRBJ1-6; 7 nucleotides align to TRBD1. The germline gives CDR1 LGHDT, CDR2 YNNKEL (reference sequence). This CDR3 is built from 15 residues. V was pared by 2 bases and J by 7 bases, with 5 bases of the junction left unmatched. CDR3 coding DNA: TGTGCCAGCAGCCAAAACAGGGGAGAGAATTCACCCCTCCACTTT. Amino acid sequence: CASSQNRGENSPLHF.